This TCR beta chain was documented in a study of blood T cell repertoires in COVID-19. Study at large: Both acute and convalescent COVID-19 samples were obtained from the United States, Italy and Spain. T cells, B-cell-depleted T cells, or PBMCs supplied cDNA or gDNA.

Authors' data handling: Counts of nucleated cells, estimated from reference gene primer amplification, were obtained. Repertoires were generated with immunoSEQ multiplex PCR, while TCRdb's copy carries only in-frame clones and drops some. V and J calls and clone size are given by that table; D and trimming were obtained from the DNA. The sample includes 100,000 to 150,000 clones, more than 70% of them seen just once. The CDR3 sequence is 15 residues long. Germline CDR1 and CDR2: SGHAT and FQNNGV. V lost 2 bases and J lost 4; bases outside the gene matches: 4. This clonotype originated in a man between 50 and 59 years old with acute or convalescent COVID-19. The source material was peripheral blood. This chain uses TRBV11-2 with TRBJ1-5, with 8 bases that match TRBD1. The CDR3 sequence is CASSLTGGRNQPQHF. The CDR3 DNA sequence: TGTGCCAGCAGCTTAACAGGGGGAAGAAATCAGCCCCAGCATTTT.